The 8 T cell receptor beta chains presented below share a single source sample, sequenced in a study of T cell repertoires in ileal Crohn's disease. Noted time point: neoterminal ileum biopsy at postoperative endoscopy, about 6 months after surgery. Produced via immunoSEQ multiplex PCR; TCRdb's table is partial and in-frame only. The sample has 10,000 to 15,000 clones, 65% to 85% seen once; the top ten hold 17%. The sample consisted of ileal tissue. The receptors come from an adult with Crohn's disease.

V is TRBV19 and J is TRBJ2-5; D is perhaps TRBD2 (6 bases). The CDR3 consists of 15 residues. The germline V gene encodes CDR1 LNHDA and CDR2 SQIVND (reference sequence). The germline V and J ends were trimmed by 0 bases and 0 bases, with 8 bases remaining between them. CDR3 in DNA: TGTGCCAGTAGTATAGAAATAGCGGACCAAGAGACCCAGTACTTC. This codes for CASSIEIADQETQYF.

The rearrangement links TRBV5-4 to TRBJ2-2, with D possibly being TRBD2 (5 bases). CDR3 length equals 13 residues. The germline gives CDR1 SGHNT, CDR2 YYREEE (reference sequence). The ends were cut back, 4 bases at V and 7 bases at J, with 11 bases in the middle. DNA of the CDR3: TGTGCCAGCAGCCCAGCTCGGGGCGGGGAGCTGTTTTTT. As protein: CASSPARGGELFF.

The chain is built from TRBV10-3 and TRBJ1-2; D gene unclear. The CDR3 runs to 12 residues. Germline CDR1 reads ENHRY; CDR2 reads SYGVKD. Between the trimmed V and J ends, which lost 6 bases and 3 bases, there was a span of 8 bases. The CDR3 DNA reads as TGTGCCATCAGGTACTTTTACTATGGCTACACCTTC. It codes for CAIRYFYYGYTF.

This clone has only a few counts. The chain recombines TRBV7-3 with TRBJ2-5; tentative D call: TRBD2 (5 bases). V shed 5 bases and J shed 1 base, with 14 bases lying between them. Germline CDR1 and CDR2: SGHTA and FQGTGA. The CDR3 covers 15 residues. The CDR3 DNA reads as TGTGCCAGCAGCCCACCGGGAACGATCCAAGAGACCCAGTACTTC. Amino acid sequence: CASSPPGTIQETQYF. Drawing the rest from reference TRBV7-3 and TRBJ2-5, the complete variable domain is GAGVSQTPSNKVTEKGKYVELRCDPISGHTALYWYRQSLGQGPEFLIYFQGTGAADDSGLPNDRFFAVRPEGSVSTLKIQRTERGDSAVYLCASSPPGTIQETQYFGPGTRLLVL.

This chain uses TRBV5-1 with TRBJ2-7; D possibly corresponds to TRBD2 (5 bases). Germline V gene lookup returns CDR1 SGHRS and CDR2 YFSETQ. V was trimmed by 2 bases and J by 5 bases, leaving 11 bases between them. This CDR3 spans 13 amino acids. The CDR3 spells CASSFEGLNEQYF. The DNA for the CDR3 is TGCGCCAGCAGCTTTGAGGGCCTCAACGAGCAGTACTTC.

This clone appeared once. The chain carries TRBV10-2 and TRBJ2-7; 9 bases fit TRBD2. V lost 3 bases and J lost 6; bases outside the gene matches: 6. The germline gives CDR1 WSHSY, CDR2 SAAADI. There are 14 residues in the CDR3. The CDR3 loop reads CASSEFLAGPEQYF. CDR3 bases: TGCGCCAGCAGTGAATTCCTAGCGGGACCCGAGCAGTACTTC.

The chain couples TRBV27 to TRBJ2-1; 10 bases are shared with TRBD1. Looked up from germline, CDR1 is MNHEY and CDR2 is SMNVEV (reference sequence). The CDR3 is 15 residues long. The V and J ends lost 4 bases and 2 bases, in that order; junction bases with no gene match: 2. Here the CDR3 DNA reads TGTGCCAGCAGTTCGGGGACAGGGGCCTACAATGAGCAGTTCTTC. Amino acid sequence: CASSSGTGAYNEQFF.

This clone was seen just once. The chain recombines TRBV19 with TRBJ1-5; 9 nucleotides line up with TRBD1. The CDR3 spans 14 residues. The V and J ends lost 9 bases and 8 bases, in that order; junction bases with no gene match: 11. From germline, CDR1 is LNHDA and CDR2 SQIVND (reference sequence). CDR3 loop: CASKWGTGMKPQHF. In DNA, the CDR3 is TGTGCCAGCAAGTGGGGGACAGGGATGAAGCCCCAGCATTTT.